This TCR beta chain is drawn from a study of CD8+CD57+ T cells in acquired aplastic anemia. Points from the study as a whole: Between the patient and control groups, CD8+ Simpson's diversity did not differ significantly.

Sequenced patients had shown CD8+CD57+ cell expansion by flow cytometry. Note on this clonotype: Its target is unknown.

V lost 2 bases and J lost 0, with 8 bases in between. The CDR3 totals 13 residues. Germline CDR1 is DFQATT and CDR2 is SNEGSKA (reference sequence). Genomic DNA provided the template from which TCR beta VDJ and CDR3 profiles were obtained. Each CDR3 protein is one row after TCRdb ran MiXCR on the reads. This sample yields under 350,000 distinct CDR3 sequences, of which about three fifths are seen a single time; 1.3% belongs to the top ten. This chain links TRBV20-1 with TRBJ2-7; D is uncertain. This sequence originates from a human donor with aplastic anemia. Sample: sorted CD4+, CD8+, or CD8+CD57+ T cells (not recorded which) from PBMCs. CDR3 region: CSARTTSSYEQYF. CDR3 in DNA: TGCAGTGCTAGAACAACGAGCTCCTACGAGCAGTACTTC.